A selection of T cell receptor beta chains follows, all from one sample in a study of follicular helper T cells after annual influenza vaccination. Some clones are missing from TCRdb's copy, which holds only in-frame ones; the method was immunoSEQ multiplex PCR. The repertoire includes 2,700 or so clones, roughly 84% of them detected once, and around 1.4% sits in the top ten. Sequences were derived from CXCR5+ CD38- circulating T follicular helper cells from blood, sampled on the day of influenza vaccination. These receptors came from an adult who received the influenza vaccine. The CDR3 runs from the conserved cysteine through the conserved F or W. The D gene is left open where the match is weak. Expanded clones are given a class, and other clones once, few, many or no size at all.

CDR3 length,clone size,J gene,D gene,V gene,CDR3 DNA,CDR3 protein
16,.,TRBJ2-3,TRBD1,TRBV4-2,TGTGCCAGCAGCCAAGTGGGACAGGGGGAGACGGATACGCAGTATTTT,CASSQVGQGETDTQYF
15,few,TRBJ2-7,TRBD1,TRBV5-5,TGTGCCAGCAGCTACGCGACAGGGAGATCCTACGAGCAGTACTTC,CASSYATGRSYEQYF
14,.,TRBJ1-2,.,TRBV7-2,TGTGCCAGCAGCCTCCAGGTTCTGGGTGATGGCTACACCTTC,CASSLQVLGDGYTF
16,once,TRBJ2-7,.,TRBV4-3,TGCGCCAGCAGCCAAGAGGTTTCGGGGAAGAGGTACGAGCAGTACTTC,CASSQEVSGKRYEQYF
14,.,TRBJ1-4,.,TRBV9,TGTGCCAGCAGCGTAGGTGGGGGAAGGGAAAAACTGTTTTTT,CASSVGGGREKLFF
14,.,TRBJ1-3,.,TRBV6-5,TGTGCCAGCAGTTACTCACGGAGTTACGGCACCATATATTTT,CASSYSRSYGTIYF
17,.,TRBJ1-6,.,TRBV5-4,TGTGCCAGCAGCGGGGCTGGGGGACCCAGCCTAAATTCACCCCTCCACTTT,CASSGAGGPSLNSPLHF
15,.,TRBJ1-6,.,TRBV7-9,TGTGCCAGCAGACCGGTGGGCTCCTATAATTCACCCCTCCACTTT,CASRPVGSYNSPLHF
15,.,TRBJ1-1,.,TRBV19,TGTGCCAGTAGCATTCCCGCGACAGGCAACACTGAAGCTTTCTTT,CASSIPATGNTEAFF
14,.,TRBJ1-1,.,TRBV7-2,TGTGCCAGCAGCTCATCTAGGCGAGGCACTGAAGCTTTCTTT,CASSSSRRGTEAFF
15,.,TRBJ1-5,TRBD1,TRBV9,TGTGCCAGCAGCGCCCAAGGGACAGTCAATCAGCCCCAGCATTTT,CASSAQGTVNQPQHF
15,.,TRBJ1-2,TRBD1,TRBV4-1,TGCGCCAGCAGCCAAGATCATGGGACAGGGTGGGGCTACACCTTC,CASSQDHGTGWGYTF
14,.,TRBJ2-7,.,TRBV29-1,TGCAGCGTGGCCGGGACGGCCAGCTCCTACGAGCAGTACTTC,CSVAGTASSYEQYF
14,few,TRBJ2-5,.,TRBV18,TGTGCCAGCTCATTTCGACAGGAGCAAGAGACCCAGTACTTC,CASSFRQEQETQYF
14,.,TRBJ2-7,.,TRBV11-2,TGTGCCAGCAGCTTAGTGCCAGGGGGGTACGAGCAGTACTTC,CASSLVPGGYEQYF
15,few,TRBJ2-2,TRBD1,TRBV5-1,TGCGCCAGCAGCTTGGTCGGACAGGGGGGCGGGGAGCTGTTTTTT,CASSLVGQGGGELFF
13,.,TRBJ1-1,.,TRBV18,TGTGCCAGCTCCGCGGGACGCCTAGAATCTGCTTTCTTT,CASSAGRLESAFF
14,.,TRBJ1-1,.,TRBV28,TGTGCCGGTGCCGGGGGGGCGCTTGGCACTGAAGCTTTCTTT,CAGAGGALGTEAFF
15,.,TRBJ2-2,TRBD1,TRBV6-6,TGTGCCAGCAGACGGGACAGGGAAGGAACCGGGGAGCTGTTTTTT,CASRRDREGTGELFF
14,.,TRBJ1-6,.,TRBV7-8,TGTGCCAGCAGCACGACTCCAGTGTATTCACCCCTCCACTTT,CASSTTPVYSPLHF
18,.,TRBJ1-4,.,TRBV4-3,TGCGCCAGCAGCCAAGAGGCCCGAGCCGAGGCCGTTAATGAAAAACTGTTTTTT,CASSQEARAEAVNEKLFF
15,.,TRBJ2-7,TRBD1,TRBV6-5,TGTGCCAGCAGGGACCCGGGACAGGGGCACTACGAGCAGTACTTC,CASRDPGQGHYEQYF
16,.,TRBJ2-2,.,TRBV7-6,TGTGCCAGCAGCGCCCGACAGGGAGGGGAAGCCGGGGAGCTGTTTTTT,CASSARQGGEAGELFF
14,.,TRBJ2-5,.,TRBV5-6,TGTGCCAGCAGCTTTGGGGTCCGAGGAGAGACCCAGTACTTC,CASSFGVRGETQYF
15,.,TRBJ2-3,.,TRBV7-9,TGTGCCAGCAGCCCCGGGCTGCAGTTCACAGATACGCAGTATTTT,CASSPGLQFTDTQYF
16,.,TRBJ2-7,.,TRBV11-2,TGTGCCAGCAGTTGGGGAACTTTGGGCAGCTATTACGAGCAGTACTTC,CASSWGTLGSYYEQYF
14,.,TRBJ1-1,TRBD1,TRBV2,TGTGCCAGCAGTGGGGATAGGACAGGGGGCATCCCTTTCTTT,CASSGDRTGGIPFF
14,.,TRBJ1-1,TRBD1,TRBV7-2,TGTGCCAGCAGCTACGGACAGGGCCGTTACGAAGCTTTCTTT,CASSYGQGRYEAFF
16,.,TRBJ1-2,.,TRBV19,TGTGCCAGTAAGGTCCAGGCTGGGGGTGCCTTCTATGGCTACACCTTC,CASKVQAGGAFYGYTF
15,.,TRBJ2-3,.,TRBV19,TGTGCCAGTAGTATAGCTAAGGCCCCCGCAGATACGCAGTATTTT,CASSIAKAPADTQYF
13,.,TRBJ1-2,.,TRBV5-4,TGTGCCAGCAGCTTGAGGGGCGAGTATGGCTACACCTTC,CASSLRGEYGYTF
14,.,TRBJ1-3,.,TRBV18,TGTGCCAGCTCACCACCCAACTCTGGAAACACCATATATTTT,CASSPPNSGNTIYF
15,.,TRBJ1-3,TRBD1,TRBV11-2,TGTGCCAGCAGCTCGGACAGGGCTGGTGGAAACACCATATATTTT,CASSSDRAGGNTIYF
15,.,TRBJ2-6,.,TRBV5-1,TGCGCCAGCAGCTTGGCGGACTCTGGGGCCAACGTCCTGACTTTC,CASSLADSGANVLTF
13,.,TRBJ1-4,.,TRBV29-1,TGCAGCGTTGGGAGATCGGGAGGGGAAAAACTGTTTTTT,CSVGRSGGEKLFF
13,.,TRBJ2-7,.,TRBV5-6,TGTGCCAGCATCCCCTTAGGGGGGGGCGAGCAGTACTTC,CASIPLGGGEQYF
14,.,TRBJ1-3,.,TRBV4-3,TGCGCCAGCAGCCAAGGAGCCTCTGGAAACACCATATATTTT,CASSQGASGNTIYF
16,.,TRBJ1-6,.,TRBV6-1,TGTGCCAGCAGTGAAGGCCCGAGCCGCCATAATTCACCCCTCCACTTT,CASSEGPSRHNSPLHF
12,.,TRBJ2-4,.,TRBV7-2,TGTGCCAGCAGCATGGACGGAAACATTCAGTACTTC,CASSMDGNIQYF
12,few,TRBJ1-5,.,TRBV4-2,TGTGCCAGCAGCCAAGATGATCAGCCCCAGCATTTT,CASSQDDQPQHF
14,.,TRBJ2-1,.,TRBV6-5,TGTGCCAGCAGTTACTCGAATTTCAACAATGAGCAGTTCTTC,CASSYSNFNNEQFF
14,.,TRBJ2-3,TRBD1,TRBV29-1,TGCAGCGCCGGAGGGACAGGGGGCACAGATACGCAGTATTTT,CSAGGTGGTDTQYF
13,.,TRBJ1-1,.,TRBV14,TGTGCCAGCAGCCTCGGCTTGAACACTGAAGCTTTCTTT,CASSLGLNTEAFF
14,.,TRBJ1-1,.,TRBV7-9,TGTGCCAGCAGCGGGCCTAGACAGACCACTGAAGCTTTCTTT,CASSGPRQTTEAFF
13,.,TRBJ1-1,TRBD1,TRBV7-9,TGTGCCAGCAGCGGTCGAGGGGGCACCGAAGCTTTCTTT,CASSGRGGTEAFF
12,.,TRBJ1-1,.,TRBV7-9,TGTGCCAGCAGCACCCAGGGGCTTGAAGCTTTCTTT,CASSTQGLEAFF
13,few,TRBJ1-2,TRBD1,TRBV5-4,TGTGCCAGCAGCTTCGTGGGACAGGGGGTACGGGTCTTC,CASSFVGQGVRVF
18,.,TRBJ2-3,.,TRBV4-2,TGTGCCAGCAGCCGGCAAAGGGTAGAGGGGGGGCAAACAGATACGCAGTATTTT,CASSRQRVEGGQTDTQYF
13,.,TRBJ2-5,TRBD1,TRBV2,TGTGCCAGCAGAGGGGACAGCCAAGAGACCCAGTACTTC,CASRGDSQETQYF
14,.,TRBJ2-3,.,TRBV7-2,TGTGCCAGCAGCTACTGGATCGGCACAGATACGCAGTATTTT,CASSYWIGTDTQYF
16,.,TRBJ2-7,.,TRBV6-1,TGTGCCAGCAGTGAACCTAACCTGGGACGGCTTTACGAGCAGTACTTC,CASSEPNLGRLYEQYF
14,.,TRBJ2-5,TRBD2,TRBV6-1,TGTGCCAGCAAGACTAGCGGGAGACAAGAGACCCAGTACTTC,CASKTSGRQETQYF
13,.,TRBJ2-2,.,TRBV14,TGTGCCAGCAGCCAGAGGATCACCGGGGAGCTGTTTTTT,CASSQRITGELFF
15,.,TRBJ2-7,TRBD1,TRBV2,TGTGCCAGCAGTGGACCGGGACAGGGACCCTACGAGCAGTACTTC,CASSGPGQGPYEQYF
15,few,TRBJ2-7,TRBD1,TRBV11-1,TGTGCCAGCAGCAGCCGGGACAGGAGTACCTACGAGCAGTACTTC,CASSSRDRSTYEQYF
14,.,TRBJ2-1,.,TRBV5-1,TGCGCCAGCAGCTTGCTAACTTCCGACAATGAGCAGTTCTTC,CASSLLTSDNEQFF
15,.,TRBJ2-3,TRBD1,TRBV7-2,TGTGCCAGCAGCTGGACAGGGGGAGGCGCAGATACGCAGTATTTT,CASSWTGGGADTQYF
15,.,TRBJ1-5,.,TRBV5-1,TGCGCCAGCAGCTTGGGGTGGGGGGGAACTCAGCCCCAGCATTTT,CASSLGWGGTQPQHF
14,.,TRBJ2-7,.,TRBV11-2,TGTGCCAGCAGCTTAGATGGCCCGACCTACGAGCAGTACTTC,CASSLDGPTYEQYF